There are many counts of the clone carrying this T cell receptor beta chain. No antigen is known for it. Germline V CDR1 and CDR2: SGHRS, YFSETQ. V was pared by 4 bases and J by 4 bases, with 6 bases of the junction left unmatched. CDR3 size: 14 residues. The data were taken from a study of breast tumors, draining lymph nodes, adjacent tissues. TCRdb re-derived calls from the multiplex PCR reads in MiXCR, one entry per CDR3 protein. The sample includes some 120,000 distinct CDR3 sequences, 15% to 20% seen only once; the top ten take less than 4.5%. General observations from the study: Data only fit, rather than demonstrated, lymph node origin of most tumor T cells. Luminal-like breast cancer showed significantly higher tumor–nontumor repertoire similarity than basal-like. Tumor repertoires ranked between lymph nodes and nontumor tissue in diversity, with V and J gene preferences.

The lymph nodes were axillary draining lymph nodes from breast cancer patients. Specimen: axillary lymph node tissue. The TCR sequence derives from a female donor with breast cancer. Some clones in this sample may be carry-over from other donors' samples. This chain connects TRBV5-1 to TRBJ2-3, with 7 bases lining up with TRBD1. The CDR3: CASSETGTADTQYF. The CDR3 DNA reads as TGCGCCAGCAGCGAGACAGGGACGGCAGATACGCAGTATTTT. Using reference TRBV5-1 and TRBJ2-3 for the parts outside the CDR3, the full variable domain is KAGVTQTPRYLIKTRGQQVTLSCSPISGHRSVSWYQQTPGQGLQFLFEYFSETQRNKGNFPGRFSGRQFSNSRSEMNVSTLELGDSALYLCASSETGTADTQYFGPGTRLTVL.